This is a list of T cell receptor beta chains from one sample in a study of blood T cell repertoires in COVID-19. Some clones are missing from TCRdb's copy, which holds only in-frame ones; the method was immunoSEQ multiplex PCR. The sample holds hundreds of thousands of clones; 70% to 90% are singletons and the top ten take about 2.1%. Sequencing was performed on PBMCs or T cells enriched from blood (not recorded which). The receptor source for this set is a woman between 18 and 29 years old with acute COVID-19. CDR3s include the opening cysteine and the closing phenylalanine or tryptophan. The D gene is left open where the match is weak. Clone size is given for some rows only: seen once, a few or many times, or a class if the clone is expanded.

V	D	size	J	DNA	CDR3
TRBV6-5	.	.	TRBJ2-4	TGTGCCAGCAGTTTGGACATCCCCAAAAACATTCAGTACTTC	CASSLDIPKNIQYF
TRBV28	TRBD2	.	TRBJ2-7	TGTGCCAGCAGCATACTAGCGGGAGGGGAGTACTTC	CASSILAGGEYF
TRBV9	TRBD1	.	TRBJ2-1	TGTGCCAGCAGCGACGGACAGGGGATCTATGAGCAGTTCTTC	CASSDGQGIYEQFF
TRBV27	TRBD2	.	TRBJ2-3	TGTGCCAGCAGTATAATCGGGACTAGCGGCACAGATACGCAGTATTTT	CASSIIGTSGTDTQYF
TRBV18	TRBD1	once	TRBJ2-2	TGTGCCAGCTCTCCGGGACAGGGTCGAACCGGGGAGCTGTTTTTT	CASSPGQGRTGELFF
TRBV5-1	.	.	TRBJ1-1	TGCGCCAGCAGCTTGGGTTGGGAGCTCAACACTGAAGCTTTCTTT	CASSLGWELNTEAFF
TRBV5-1	.	.	TRBJ2-3	TGCGCCAGCAGCTTGGGAGGGCAGGGGAGTGATACGCAGTATTTT	CASSLGGQGSDTQYF
TRBV2	.	.	TRBJ2-2	TGTGCCAGCAGTGGACAGGGGAGGGCCTCCGGGGAGCTGTTTTTT	CASSGQGRASGELFF
TRBV19	.	.	TRBJ1-4	TGTGCCAGTAGTATATCAGTTGATGAAAAACTGTTTTTT	CASSISVDEKLFF
TRBV7-8	TRBD1	.	TRBJ2-7	TGTGCCAGCACAATTGGGACAGTAGTCTACGAGCAGTACTTC	CASTIGTVVYEQYF
TRBV7-8	.	.	TRBJ2-1	TGTGCCAGCAGGGAACCGGGACTCTACAATGAGCAGTTCTTC	CASREPGLYNEQFF
TRBV12-5	.	.	TRBJ1-2	TGTGCTAGTGGTTTGGAGCTGACGACTAGCCCCTACACCTTC	CASGLELTTSPYTF
TRBV28	.	few	TRBJ1-6	TGTGCCAGCAGTTCTGCAACAGGGCGATCACCCCTCCACTTT	CASSSATGRSPLHF
TRBV5-1	TRBD1	.	TRBJ2-7	TGCGCCAGCAGCTCCCAAGCCGACAGGGTATACGAGCAGTACTTC	CASSSQADRVYEQYF
TRBV5-4	.	.	TRBJ2-7	TGTGCCACCCAGGGCTCCTACGAGCAGTACTTC	CATQGSYEQYF
TRBV3-1/TRBV3-2	TRBD2	.	TRBJ2-1	TGTGCCAGCAGCTTTCGGACTAGCGGGGCCAAAGCCTCCTACAATGAGCAGTTCTTC	CASSFRTSGAKASYNEQFF
TRBV2	TRBD1	.	TRBJ1-6	TGTGCCAGCAGCTACAGGGGCGATAATTCACCCCTCCACTTT	CASSYRGDNSPLHF
TRBV10-1	TRBD1	.	TRBJ2-7	TGCGCCAGCAGTGAGTTTAGGGGGCGCGTCGACGAGCAGTACTTC	CASSEFRGRVDEQYF
TRBV7-2	TRBD2	.	TRBJ2-3	TGTGCCAGCAGCTTGAGCGGGGACCCCACAGATACGCAGTATTTT	CASSLSGDPTDTQYF
TRBV10-3	TRBD2	.	TRBJ2-1	TGTGCCATCAGTGGGGGACTAGCGTTTACTCATGAGCAGTTCTTC	CAISGGLAFTHEQFF
TRBV9	.	.	TRBJ1-2	TGTGCCAGCAGCGTACAGGATAACTATGGCTACACCTTC	CASSVQDNYGYTF
TRBV11-2	.	.	TRBJ2-7	TGTGCCAGCAGCTTAGAAGTCAGGGGCTACGAGCAGTACTTC	CASSLEVRGYEQYF
TRBV7-9	TRBD1	once	TRBJ1-2	TGTGCCAGCAGCTCAATCGAGGGGGCCGGGTATGGCTACACCTTC	CASSSIEGAGYGYTF
TRBV2	.	once	TRBJ2-3	TGTGCCAGCAGTGGGCTGGAGGGTAAGGCAGATACGCAGTATTTT	CASSGLEGKADTQYF
TRBV18	TRBD2	.	TRBJ2-3	TGTGCCAGCTCACCACCGGGACTAGCGGGAGATACGCAGTATTTT	CASSPPGLAGDTQYF
TRBV5-6	.	.	TRBJ2-1	TGTGCCAGCAGCTTGACTATGAGCTCCTACAATGAGCAGTTCTTC	CASSLTMSSYNEQFF
TRBV24-1	TRBD2	.	TRBJ2-5	TGTGCCACCTCCGGGACTAGCGGGGAGGAGACCCAGTACTTC	CATSGTSGEETQYF
TRBV18	.	.	TRBJ1-5	TGTGCCAGCTCACCACCGGGGGGGGCATCTCAGCCCCAGCATTTT	CASSPPGGASQPQHF
TRBV14	.	.	TRBJ2-7	TGTGCCAGCAGCCAAAGTCTTGGCGACGGAGAGAGCTCCTACGAGCAGTACTTC	CASSQSLGDGESSYEQYF
TRBV3-1/TRBV3-2	TRBD1	.	TRBJ1-6	TGTGCCAGCAGCATTAGGACAGGGGTTTCACCCCTCCACTTT	CASSIRTGVSPLHF
TRBV5-1	.	.	TRBJ2-2	TGCGCCAGCAGCCGGGACACCCTCTTGAACACCGGGGAGCTGTTTTTT	CASSRDTLLNTGELFF
TRBV5-6	.	.	TRBJ1-2	TGTGCCAGCAGCCCCGGGGACTATGGCTACACCTTC	CASSPGDYGYTF
TRBV7-2	TRBD2	.	TRBJ2-2	TGTGCCAGCAGCCTTAGGGTTTTGGGACTACAGAACACCGGGGAGCTGTTTTTT	CASSLRVLGLQNTGELFF
TRBV28	.	.	TRBJ1-1	TGTGCCAGCAGTGGAGCCCCCCTAGCTTTCTTT	CASSGAPLAFF
TRBV4-1	TRBD1	.	TRBJ1-5	TGCGCCAGCAGCCACCTTCAGGGGGCTCAGCCCCAGCATTTT	CASSHLQGAQPQHF
TRBV7-2	.	.	TRBJ1-6	TGTGCCAGCAGCTTAGGACAGAAACTACCCCTCCACTTT	CASSLGQKLPLHF
TRBV5-6	TRBD1	.	TRBJ1-2	TGTGCCAGCAGCCTACAGGGGACTCGGTATGGCTACACCTTC	CASSLQGTRYGYTF
TRBV2	.	.	TRBJ2-7	TGTGCCAGCAGTGACTTTTCAACCGACAGCGAGCAGTACTTC	CASSDFSTDSEQYF